This TCR beta chain was identified in a study of blood T cell repertoires in COVID-19. Study-level background: Sources were T cells, B-cell-depleted T cells, or PBMCs; the material itself was cDNA or gDNA.

Sequencing used immunoSEQ multiplex PCR; TCRdb keeps in-frame clones, though not all of them. This repertoire shows 150,000 to 200,000 clones, around 80% found once; its top ten account for roughly 8.4%. Trimming at V came to 3 bases and at J to 5 bases, leaving 5 bases not matched to a gene. Germline V gives CDR1 WNHNN, CDR2 SYGVQD (reference sequence). CDR3 length: 14 residues. The V gene is TRBV10-1, the J gene TRBJ2-7; TRBD1 matches 9 bases. The sequence was collected from a man between 60 and 75 years old with acute or convalescent COVID-19. Sequenced sample: peripheral blood. The CDR3: CASSDGTGINEQYF. CDR3 nucleotide sequence: TGCGCCAGCAGTGACGGGACAGGGATCAACGAGCAGTACTTC.